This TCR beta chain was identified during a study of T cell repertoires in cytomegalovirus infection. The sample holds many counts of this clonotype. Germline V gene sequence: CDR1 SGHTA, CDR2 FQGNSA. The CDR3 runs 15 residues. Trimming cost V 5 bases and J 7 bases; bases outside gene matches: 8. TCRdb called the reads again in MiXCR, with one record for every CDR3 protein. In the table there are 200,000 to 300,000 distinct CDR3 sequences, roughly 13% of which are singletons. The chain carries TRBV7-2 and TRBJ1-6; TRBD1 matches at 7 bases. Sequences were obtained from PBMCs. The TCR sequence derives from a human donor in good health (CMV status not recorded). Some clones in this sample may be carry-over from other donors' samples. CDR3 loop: CASSLEGQLNSPLHF. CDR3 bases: TGTGCCAGCAGCCTAGAGGGACAGCTCAATTCACCCCTCCACTTT.